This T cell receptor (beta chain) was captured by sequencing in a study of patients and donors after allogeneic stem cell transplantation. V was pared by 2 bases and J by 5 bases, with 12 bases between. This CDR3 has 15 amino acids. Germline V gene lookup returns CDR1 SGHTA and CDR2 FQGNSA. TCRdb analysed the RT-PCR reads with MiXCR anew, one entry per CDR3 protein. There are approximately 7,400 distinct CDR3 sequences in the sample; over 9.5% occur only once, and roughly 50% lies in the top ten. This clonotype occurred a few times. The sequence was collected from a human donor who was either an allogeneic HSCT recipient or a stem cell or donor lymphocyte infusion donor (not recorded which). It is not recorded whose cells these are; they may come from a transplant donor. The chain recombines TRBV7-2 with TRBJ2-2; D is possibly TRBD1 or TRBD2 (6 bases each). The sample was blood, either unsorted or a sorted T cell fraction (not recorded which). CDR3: CASSLLGGYTGELFF. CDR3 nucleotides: TGTGCCAGCAGCTTATTGGGGGGCTATACCGGGGAGCTGTTTTTT.